The TCR beta chain described here comes from a study of cytomegalovirus exposure and HLA in healthy donors. Germline V gene sequence: CDR1 SGHNT, CDR2 YYREEE (reference sequence). CDR3 size: 13 residues. V was clipped by 3 bases and J by 6 bases, with 10 bases between them. The PCR made use of 60 Vbeta and 13 Jbeta primers. Assay: immunoSEQ multiplex PCR; the TCRdb copy retains only in-frame clones and omits some. The sample carries 95,000 to 110,000 clones, 82% recorded once. This TCR was recovered from a man aged 30-40 years in good health and CMV-seropositive. The sample comprised PBMCs. This sequence joins TRBV5-4 and TRBJ1-3; D is undetermined. Here the CDR3 DNA reads TGTGCCAGCAGCTCGGCGGTAGAAAACACCATATATTTT. Translation gives CASSSAVENTIYF.